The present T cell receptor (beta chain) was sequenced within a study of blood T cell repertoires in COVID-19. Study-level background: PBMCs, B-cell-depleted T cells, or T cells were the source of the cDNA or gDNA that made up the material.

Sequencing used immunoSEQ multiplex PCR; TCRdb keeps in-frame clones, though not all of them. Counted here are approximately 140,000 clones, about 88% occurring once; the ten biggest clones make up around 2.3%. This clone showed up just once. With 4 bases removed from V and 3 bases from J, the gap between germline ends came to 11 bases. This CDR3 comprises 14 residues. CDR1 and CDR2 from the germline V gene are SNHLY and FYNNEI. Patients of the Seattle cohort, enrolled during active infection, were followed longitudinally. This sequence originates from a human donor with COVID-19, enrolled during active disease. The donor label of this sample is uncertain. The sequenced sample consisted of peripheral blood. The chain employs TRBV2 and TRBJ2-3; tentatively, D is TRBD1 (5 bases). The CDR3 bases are TGTGCCAGCAGTGCCAGGGCTGGAACAGATACGCAGTATTTT. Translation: CASSARAGTDTQYF.